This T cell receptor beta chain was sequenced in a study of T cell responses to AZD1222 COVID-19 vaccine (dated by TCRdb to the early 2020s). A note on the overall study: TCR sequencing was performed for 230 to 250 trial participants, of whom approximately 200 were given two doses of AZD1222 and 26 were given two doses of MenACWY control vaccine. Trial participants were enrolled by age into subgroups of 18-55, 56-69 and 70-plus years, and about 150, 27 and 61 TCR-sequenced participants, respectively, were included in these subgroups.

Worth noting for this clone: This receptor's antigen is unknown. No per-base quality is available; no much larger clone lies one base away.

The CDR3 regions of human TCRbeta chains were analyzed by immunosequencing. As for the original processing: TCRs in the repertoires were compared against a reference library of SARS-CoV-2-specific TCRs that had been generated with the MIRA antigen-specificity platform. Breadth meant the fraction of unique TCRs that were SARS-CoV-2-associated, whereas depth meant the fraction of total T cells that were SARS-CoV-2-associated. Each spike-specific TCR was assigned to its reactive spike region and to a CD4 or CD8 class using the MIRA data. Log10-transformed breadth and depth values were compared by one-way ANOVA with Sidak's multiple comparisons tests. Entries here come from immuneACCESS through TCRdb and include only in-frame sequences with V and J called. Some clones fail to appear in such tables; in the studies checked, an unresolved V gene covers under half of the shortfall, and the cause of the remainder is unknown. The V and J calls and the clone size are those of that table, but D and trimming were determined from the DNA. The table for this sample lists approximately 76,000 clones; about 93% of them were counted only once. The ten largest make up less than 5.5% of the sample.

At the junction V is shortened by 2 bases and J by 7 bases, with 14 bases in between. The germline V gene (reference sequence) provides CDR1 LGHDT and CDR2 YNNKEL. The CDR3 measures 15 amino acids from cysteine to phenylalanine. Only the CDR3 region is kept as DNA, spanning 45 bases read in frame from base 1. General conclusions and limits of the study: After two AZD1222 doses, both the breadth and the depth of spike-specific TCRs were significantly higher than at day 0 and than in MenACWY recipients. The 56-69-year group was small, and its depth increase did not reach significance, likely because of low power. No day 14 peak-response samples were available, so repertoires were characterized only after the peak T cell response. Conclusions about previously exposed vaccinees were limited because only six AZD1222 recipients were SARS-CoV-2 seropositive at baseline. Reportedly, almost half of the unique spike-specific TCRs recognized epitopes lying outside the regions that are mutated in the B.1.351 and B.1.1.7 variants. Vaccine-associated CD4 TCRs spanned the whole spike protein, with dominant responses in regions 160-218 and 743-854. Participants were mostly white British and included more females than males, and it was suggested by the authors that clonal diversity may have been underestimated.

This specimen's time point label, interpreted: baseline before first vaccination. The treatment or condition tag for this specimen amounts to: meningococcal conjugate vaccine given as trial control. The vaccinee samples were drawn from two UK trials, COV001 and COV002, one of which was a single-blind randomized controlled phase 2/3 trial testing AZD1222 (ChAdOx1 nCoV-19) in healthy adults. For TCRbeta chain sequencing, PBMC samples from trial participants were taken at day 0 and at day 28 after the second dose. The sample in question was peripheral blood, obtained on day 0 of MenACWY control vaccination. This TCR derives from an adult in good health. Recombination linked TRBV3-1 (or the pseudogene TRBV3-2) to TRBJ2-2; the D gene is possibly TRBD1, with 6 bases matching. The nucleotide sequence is TGTGCCAGCAGCCAACCCCGGACAGTCGGCGGGGAGCTGTTTTTT. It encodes CASSQPRTVGGELFF.